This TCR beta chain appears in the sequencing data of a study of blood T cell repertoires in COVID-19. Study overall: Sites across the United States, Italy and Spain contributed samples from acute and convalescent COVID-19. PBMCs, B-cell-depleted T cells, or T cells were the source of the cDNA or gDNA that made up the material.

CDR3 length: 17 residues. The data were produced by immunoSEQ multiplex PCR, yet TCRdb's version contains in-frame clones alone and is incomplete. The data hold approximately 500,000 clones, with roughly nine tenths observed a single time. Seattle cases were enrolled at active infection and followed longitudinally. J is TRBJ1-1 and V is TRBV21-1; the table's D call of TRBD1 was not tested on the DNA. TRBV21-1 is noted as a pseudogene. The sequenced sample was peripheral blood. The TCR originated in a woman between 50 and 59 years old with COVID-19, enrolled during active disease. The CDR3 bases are TGTGCCAGCAGTATAACCCTCAGTGAGGGGGTCAACACTGAAGCTTTCTTT. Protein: CASSITLSEGVNTEAFF.